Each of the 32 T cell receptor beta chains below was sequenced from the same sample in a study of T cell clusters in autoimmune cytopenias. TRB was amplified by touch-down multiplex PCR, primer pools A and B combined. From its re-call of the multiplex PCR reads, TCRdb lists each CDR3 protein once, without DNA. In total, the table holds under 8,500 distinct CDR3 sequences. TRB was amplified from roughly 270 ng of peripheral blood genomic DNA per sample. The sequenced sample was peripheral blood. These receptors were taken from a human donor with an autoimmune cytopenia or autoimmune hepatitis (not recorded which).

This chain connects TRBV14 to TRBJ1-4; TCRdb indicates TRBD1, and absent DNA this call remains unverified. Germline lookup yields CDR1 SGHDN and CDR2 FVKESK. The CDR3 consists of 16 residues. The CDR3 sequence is CASSWDRGQKNEKLFF.

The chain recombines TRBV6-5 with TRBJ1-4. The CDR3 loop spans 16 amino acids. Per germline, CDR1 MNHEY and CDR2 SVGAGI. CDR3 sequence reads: CASSEAARPRFEKLFF.

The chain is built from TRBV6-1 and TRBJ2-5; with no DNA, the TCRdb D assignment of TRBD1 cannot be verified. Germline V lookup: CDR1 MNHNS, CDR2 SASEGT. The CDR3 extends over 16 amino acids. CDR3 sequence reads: CASSELTGSNQETQYF.

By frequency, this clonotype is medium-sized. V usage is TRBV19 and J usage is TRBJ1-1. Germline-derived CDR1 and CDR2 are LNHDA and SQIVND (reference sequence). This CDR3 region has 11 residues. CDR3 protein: CASKAGIEAFF.

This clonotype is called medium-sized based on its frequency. The CDR3 is CASSSGGGITGELFF. The chain carries TRBV19 and TRBJ2-2; TCRdb's D call, TRBD1, is unchecked because there is no DNA. The length of the CDR3 is 15 residues. CDR1 and CDR2 from the germline V gene are LNHDA and SQIVND (reference sequence).

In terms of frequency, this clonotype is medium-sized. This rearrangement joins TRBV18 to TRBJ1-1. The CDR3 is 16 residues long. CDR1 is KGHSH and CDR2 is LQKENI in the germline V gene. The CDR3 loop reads CASSPSPIGENTEAFF.

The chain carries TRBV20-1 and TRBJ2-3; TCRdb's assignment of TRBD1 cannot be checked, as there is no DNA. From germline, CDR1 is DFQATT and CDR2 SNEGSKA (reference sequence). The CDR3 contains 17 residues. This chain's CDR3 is CSARTGTPGRATDTQYF.

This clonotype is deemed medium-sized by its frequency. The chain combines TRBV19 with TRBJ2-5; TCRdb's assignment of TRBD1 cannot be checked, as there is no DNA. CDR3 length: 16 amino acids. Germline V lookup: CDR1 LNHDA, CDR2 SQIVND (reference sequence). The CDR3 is CASKKKGRDGKETQYF.

CDR3: CASSLARAEKLFF. The chain recombines TRBV5-4 with TRBJ1-4; the D call from TCRdb, TRBD1, cannot be confirmed without DNA. CDR1 is SGHNT, CDR2 YYREEE, per germline (reference sequence). This CDR3 comprises 13 residues.

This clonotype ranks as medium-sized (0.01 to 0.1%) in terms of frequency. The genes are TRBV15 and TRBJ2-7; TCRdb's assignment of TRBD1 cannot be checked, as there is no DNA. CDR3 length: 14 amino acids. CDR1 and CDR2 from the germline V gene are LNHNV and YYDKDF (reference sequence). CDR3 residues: CATSRGGSTYEQYF.

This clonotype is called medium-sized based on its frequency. The CDR3 region is CSVEDLGTGEKVRSRNYGYTF. The chain combines TRBV29-1 with TRBJ1-2; TCRdb picks TRBD1, but there is no DNA to check that call. CDR1 is SQVTM, CDR2 ANQGSEA, per germline. CDR3 length equals 21 residues.

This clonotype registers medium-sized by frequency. The CDR3 loop is CATGLGYEQYF. This chain links TRBV19 with TRBJ2-7. CDR3 length: 11 amino acids. Germline V gene sequence: CDR1 LNHDA, CDR2 SQIVND (reference sequence).

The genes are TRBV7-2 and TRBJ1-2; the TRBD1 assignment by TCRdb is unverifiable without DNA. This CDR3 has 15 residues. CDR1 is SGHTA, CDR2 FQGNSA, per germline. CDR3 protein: CASSLGQGNLYGYTF.

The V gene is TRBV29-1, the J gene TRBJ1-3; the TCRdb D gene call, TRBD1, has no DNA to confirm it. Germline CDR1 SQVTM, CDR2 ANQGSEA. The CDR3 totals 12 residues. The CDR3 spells CSVYGQGNTIYF.

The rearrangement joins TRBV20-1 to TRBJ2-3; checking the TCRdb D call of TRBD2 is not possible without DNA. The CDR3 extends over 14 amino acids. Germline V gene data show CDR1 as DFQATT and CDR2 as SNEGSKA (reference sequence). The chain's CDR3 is CSASISAGTDTQYF.

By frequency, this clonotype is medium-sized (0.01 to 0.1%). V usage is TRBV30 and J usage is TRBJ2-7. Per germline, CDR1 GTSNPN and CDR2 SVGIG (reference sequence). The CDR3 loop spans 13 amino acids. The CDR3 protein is CAWSLGEVYEQYF.

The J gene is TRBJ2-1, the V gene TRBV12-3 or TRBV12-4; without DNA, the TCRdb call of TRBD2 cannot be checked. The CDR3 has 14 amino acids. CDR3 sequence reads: CVSSYASGGNEQFF.

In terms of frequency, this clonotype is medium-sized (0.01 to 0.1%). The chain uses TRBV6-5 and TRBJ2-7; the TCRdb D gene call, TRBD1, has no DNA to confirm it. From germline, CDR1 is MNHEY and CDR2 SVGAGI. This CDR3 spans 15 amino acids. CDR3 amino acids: CASSEATKGTGQQYF.

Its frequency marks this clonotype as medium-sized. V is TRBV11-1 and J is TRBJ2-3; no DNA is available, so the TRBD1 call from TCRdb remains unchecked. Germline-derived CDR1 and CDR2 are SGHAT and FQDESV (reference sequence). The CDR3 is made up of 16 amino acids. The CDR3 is CASSLLPGIGTDTQYF.

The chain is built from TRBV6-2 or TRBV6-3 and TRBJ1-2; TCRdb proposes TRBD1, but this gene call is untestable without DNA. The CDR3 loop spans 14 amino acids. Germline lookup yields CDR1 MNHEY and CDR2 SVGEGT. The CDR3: CASSPGQSNYGYTF.

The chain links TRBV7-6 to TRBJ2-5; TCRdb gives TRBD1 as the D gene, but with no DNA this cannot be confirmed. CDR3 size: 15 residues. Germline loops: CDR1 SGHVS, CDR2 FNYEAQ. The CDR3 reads CASSLVVGGQETQYF.

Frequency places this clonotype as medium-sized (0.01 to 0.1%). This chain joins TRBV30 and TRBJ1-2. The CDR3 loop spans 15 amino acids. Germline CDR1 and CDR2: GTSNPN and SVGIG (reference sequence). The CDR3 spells CAWSVRTYGYDGYTF.

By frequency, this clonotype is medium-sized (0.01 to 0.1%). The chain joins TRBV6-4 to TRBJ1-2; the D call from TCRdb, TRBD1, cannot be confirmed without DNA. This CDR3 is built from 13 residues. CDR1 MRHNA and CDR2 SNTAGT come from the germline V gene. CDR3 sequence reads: CASSPTQGAGYTF.

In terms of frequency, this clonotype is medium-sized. CDR3 sequence: CASSPTSGTYNEQFF. The chain uses TRBV6-1 and TRBJ2-1; no DNA is available, so the TRBD2 call from TCRdb remains unchecked. The CDR3 has 15 amino acids. In germline, CDR1 is MNHNS, CDR2 SASEGT.

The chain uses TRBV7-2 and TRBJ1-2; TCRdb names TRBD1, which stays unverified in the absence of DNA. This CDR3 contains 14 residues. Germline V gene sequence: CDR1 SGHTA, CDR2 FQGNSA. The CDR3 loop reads CASSSTGQERGYTF.

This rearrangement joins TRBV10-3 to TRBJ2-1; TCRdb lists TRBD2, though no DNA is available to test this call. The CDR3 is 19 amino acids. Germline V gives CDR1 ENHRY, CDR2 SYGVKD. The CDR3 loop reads CAISESPVTSGDIYNEQFF.

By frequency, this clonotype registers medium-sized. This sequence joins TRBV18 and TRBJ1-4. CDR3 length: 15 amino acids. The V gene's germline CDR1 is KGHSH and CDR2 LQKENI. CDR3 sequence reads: CASSPAGTANEKLFF.

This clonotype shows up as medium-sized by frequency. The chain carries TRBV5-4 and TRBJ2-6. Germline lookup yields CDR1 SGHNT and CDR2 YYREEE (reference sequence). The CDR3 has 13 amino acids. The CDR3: CASKQSGANVLTF.

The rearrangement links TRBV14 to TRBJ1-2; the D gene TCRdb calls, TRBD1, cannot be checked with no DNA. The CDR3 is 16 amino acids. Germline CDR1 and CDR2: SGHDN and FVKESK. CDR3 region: CASSHRDRGHHYGYTF.

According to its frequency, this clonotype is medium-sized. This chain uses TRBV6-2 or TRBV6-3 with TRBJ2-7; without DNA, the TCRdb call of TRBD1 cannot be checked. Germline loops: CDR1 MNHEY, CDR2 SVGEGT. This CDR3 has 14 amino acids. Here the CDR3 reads CASRQGFASYEQYF.

CDR3 protein: CASSNTPYLGTEAFF. This chain joins TRBV12-3 or TRBV12-4 and TRBJ1-1; TCRdb returns TRBD1, unconfirmable since there is no DNA. There are 15 residues in the CDR3.

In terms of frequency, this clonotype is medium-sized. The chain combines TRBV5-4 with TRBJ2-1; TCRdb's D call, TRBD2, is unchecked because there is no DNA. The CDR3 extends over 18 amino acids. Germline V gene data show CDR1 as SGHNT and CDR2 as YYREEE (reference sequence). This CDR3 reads CASSSPHRSGGLYNEQFF.